This T cell receptor beta chain is drawn from a study of blood T cell repertoires in COVID-19. Germline assignment: CDR1 SGHTA and CDR2 FQGNSA. The V end lost 0 bases, the J end lost 5 bases, and 5 bases lay between the germline ends. The CDR3 consists of 13 residues. Assay: immunoSEQ multiplex PCR; the TCRdb copy retains only in-frame clones and omits some. Counted here are some 320,000 clones, 80% to 90% occurring once; the ten biggest clones make up around 8%. The TCR originated in a woman aged 50 to 65 who had recovered from COVID-19. Sample: peripheral blood. The chain couples TRBV7-2 to TRBJ1-5; the D is unclear. The CDR3 region has the DNA TGTGCCAGCAGCTTAGCCCGGGATCAGCCCCAGCATTTT. Translated: CASSLARDQPQHF.